This entry is about one T cell receptor (beta chain). Its antigen is unidentified. The repertoire was sequenced with immunoSEQ multiplex PCR; TCRdb's copy has only in-frame clones and lacks some. Seen here are about 24,000 clones, roughly 84% observed once, and the top ten hold approximately 2%. The CDR3 is made up of 12 amino acids. The V and J ends lost 6 bases and 6 bases respectively, with 8 bases between them. The germline V gene encodes CDR1 SNHLY and CDR2 FYNNEI. Each patient's relapse followed autologous stem cell transplantation, and brentuximab vedotin exposure varied. Out of thawed PBMCs, magnetic negative selection purified CD4+ T cells. Complete response, partial response or progressive disease were the best responses. The data were taken from a study of PD-1 blockade in classical Hodgkin lymphoma. Study-wide results and caveats: The study found that TCR diversity rose significantly by C4D1 in CD4+ but not CD8+ cells.

The TCR comes from a human donor with classical Hodgkin lymphoma. The sample here was CD4+ T cells from blood, taken at baseline. The rearrangement links TRBV2 to TRBJ2-2; D is uncertain. CDR3 region: CASRLGPGELFF. CDR3 DNA sequence: TGTGCCAGCAGGTTAGGACCCGGGGAGCTGTTTTTT.